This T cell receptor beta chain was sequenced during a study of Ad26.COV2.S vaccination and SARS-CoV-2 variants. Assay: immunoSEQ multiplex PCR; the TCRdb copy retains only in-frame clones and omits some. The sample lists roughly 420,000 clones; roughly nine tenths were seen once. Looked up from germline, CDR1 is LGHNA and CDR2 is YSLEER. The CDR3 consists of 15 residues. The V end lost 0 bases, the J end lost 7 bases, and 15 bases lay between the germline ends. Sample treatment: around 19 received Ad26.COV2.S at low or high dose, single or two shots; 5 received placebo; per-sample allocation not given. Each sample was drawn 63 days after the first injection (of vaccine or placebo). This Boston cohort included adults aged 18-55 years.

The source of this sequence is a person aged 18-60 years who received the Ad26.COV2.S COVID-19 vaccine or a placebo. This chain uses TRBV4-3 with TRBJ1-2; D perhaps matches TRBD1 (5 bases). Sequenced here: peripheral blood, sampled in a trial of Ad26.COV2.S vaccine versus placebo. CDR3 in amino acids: CASSQDPQGLGGYTF. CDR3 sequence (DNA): TGCGCCAGCAGCCAAGATCCCCAGGGTTTGGGTGGCTACACCTTC.